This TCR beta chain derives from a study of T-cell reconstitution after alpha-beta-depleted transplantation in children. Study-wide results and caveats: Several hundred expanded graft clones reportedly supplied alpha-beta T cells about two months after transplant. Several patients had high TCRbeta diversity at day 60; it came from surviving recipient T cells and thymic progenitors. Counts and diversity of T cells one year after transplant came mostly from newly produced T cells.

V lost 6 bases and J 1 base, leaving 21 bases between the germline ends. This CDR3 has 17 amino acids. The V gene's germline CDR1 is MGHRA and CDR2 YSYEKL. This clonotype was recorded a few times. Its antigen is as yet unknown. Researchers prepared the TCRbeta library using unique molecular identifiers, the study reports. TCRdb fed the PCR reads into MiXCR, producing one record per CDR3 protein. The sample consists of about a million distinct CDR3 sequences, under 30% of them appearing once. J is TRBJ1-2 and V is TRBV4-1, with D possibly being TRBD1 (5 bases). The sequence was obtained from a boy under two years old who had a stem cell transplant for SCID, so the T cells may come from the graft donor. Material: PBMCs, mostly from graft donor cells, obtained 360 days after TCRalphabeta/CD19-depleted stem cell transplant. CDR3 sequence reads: CASSPLLDSGYNYGYTF. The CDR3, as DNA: TGCGCCAGCAGTCCCCTTCTAGACTCAGGGTATAACTATGGCTACACCTTC.